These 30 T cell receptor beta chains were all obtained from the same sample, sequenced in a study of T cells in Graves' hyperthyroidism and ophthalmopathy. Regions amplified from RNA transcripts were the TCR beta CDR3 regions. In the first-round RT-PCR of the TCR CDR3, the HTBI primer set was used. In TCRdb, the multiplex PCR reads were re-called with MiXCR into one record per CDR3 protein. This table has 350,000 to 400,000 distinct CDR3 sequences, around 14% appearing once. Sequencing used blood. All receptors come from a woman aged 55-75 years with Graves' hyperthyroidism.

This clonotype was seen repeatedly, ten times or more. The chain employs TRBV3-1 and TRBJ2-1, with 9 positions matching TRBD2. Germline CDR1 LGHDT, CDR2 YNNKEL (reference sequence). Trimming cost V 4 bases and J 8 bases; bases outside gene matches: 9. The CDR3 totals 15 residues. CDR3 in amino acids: CASSPRGRARDEQFF. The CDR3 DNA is TGTGCCAGCAGCCCCCGCGGGAGGGCCAGGGATGAGCAGTTCTTC.

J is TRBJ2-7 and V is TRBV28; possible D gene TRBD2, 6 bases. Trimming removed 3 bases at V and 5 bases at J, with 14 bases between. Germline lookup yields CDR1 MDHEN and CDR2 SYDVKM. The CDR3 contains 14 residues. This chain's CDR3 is CASSFQTSFNEQYF. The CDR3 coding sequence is TGTGCCAGCAGTTTTCAGACTAGTTTCAACGAGCAGTACTTC.

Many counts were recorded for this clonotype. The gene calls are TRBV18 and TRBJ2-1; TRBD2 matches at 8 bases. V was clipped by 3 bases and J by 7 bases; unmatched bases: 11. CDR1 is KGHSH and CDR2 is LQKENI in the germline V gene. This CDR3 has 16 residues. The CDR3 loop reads CASSPLAGWDGNEQFF. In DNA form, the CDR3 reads TGTGCCAGCTCACCTCTAGCGGGTTGGGATGGGAATGAGCAGTTCTTC.

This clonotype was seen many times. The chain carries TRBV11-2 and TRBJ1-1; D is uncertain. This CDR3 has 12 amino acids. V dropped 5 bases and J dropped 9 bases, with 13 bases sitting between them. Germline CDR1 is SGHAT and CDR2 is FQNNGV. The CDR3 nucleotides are TGTGCCAGCAGCCCACGACATGGGAAAGCTTTCTTT. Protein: CASSPRHGKAFF.

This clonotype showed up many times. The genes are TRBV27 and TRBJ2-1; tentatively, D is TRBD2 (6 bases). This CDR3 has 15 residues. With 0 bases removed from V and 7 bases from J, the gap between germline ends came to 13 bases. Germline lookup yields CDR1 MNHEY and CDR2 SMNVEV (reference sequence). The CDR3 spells CASSLSGTFRNEQFF. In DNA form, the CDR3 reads TGTGCCAGCAGTTTATCCGGGACTTTTCGGAATGAGCAGTTCTTC.

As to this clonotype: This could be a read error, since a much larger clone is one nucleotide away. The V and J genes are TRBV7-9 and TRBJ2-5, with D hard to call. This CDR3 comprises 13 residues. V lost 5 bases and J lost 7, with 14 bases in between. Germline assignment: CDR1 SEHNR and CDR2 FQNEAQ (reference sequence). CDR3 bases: TGTGCCAGCAGCCCTGAGAACATGGGGACCCAGTACTTC. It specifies CASSPENMGTQYF.

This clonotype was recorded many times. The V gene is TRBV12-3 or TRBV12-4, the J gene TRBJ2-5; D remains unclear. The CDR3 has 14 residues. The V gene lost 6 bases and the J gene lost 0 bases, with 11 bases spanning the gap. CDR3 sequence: CASSPAMYQETQYF. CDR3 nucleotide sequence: TGTGCCAGCAGCCCGGCGATGTACCAAGAGACCCAGTACTTC.

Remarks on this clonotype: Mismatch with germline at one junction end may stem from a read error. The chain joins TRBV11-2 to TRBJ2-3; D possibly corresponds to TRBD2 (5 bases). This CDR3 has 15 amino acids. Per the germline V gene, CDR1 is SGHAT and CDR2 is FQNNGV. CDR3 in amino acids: CASSQAAVTADTQYF. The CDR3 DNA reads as TGCGCCAGCAGCCAAGCAGCGGTCACGGCAGATACGCAGTATTTT.

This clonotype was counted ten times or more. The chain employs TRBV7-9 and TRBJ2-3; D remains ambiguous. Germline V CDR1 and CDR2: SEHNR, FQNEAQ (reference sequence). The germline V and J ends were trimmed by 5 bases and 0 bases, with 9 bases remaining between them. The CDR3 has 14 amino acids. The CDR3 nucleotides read TGTGCCAGCAGCCCACGACACAGCACAGATACGCAGTATTTT. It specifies CASSPRHSTDTQYF. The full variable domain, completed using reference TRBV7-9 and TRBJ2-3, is DTGVSQNPRHKITKRGQNVTFRCDPISEHNRLYWYRQTLGQGPEFLTYFQNEAQLEKSRLLSDRFSAERPKGSFSTLEIQRTEQGDSAMYLCASSPRHSTDTQYFGPGTRLTVL.

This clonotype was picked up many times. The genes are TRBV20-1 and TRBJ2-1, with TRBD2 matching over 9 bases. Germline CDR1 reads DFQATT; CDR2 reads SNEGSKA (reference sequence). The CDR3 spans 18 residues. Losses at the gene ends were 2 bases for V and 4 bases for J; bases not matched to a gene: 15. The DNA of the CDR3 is TGCAGTGCTAGAAGTAGCGGGAGACCACCCAGAACATACAATGAGCAGTTCTTC. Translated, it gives CSARSSGRPPRTYNEQFF.

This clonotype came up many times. This CDR3 is CSAWDRGSPGELFF. The CDR3 DNA sequence: TGCAGTGCATGGGACAGGGGCTCTCCCGGGGAGCTGTTTTTT. This chain joins TRBV20-1 and TRBJ2-2, with TRBD1 matching over 10 bases. This CDR3 has 14 residues. Germline CDR1 DFQATT, CDR2 SNEGSKA (reference sequence). With V trimmed by 6 bases and J by 6 bases, 7 bases remained unmatched.

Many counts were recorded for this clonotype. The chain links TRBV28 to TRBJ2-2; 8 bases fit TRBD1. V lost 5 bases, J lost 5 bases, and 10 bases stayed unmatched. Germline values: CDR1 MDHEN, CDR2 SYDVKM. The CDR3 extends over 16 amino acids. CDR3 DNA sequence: TGTGCCAGCAGTCCGAGGACAGGGCAGACTACCGGGGAGCTGTTTTTT. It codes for CASSPRTGQTTGELFF.

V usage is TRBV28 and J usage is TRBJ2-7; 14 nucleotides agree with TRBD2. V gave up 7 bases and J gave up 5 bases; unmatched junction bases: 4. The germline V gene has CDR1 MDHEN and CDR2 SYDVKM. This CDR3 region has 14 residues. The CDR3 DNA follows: TGTGCCAGCACCGGGACTAGCGGGAGAAACGAGCAGTACTTC. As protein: CASTGTSGRNEQYF.

The CDR3 region has the DNA TGTGCCAGCACCCACGGGGCCGGGGAGCTGTTTTTT. Its translation: CASTHGAGELFF. This rearrangement joins TRBV6-1 to TRBJ2-2; possibly TRBD2 for D (5 bases). V lost 7 bases to trimming and J lost 6 bases, with 9 bases between them. The CDR3 length is 12 residues. CDR1 MNHNS and CDR2 SASEGT come from the germline V gene.

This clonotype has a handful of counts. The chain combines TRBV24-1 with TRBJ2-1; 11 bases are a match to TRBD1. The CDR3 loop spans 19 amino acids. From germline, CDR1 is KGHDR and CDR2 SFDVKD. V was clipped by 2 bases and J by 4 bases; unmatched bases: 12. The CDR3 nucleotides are TGTGCCACCAGTGATTCCATGGCCCTCGGGACAGGGGGATACAATGAGCAGTTCTTC. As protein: CATSDSMALGTGGYNEQFF.

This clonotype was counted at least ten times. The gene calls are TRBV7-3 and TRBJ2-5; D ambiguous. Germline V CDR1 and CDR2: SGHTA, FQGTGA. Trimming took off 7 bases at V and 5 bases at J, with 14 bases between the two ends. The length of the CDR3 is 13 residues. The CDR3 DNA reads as TGTGCCAGCACCACCTGGCCGGATGAGACCCAGTACTTC. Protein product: CASTTWPDETQYF.

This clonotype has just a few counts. The CDR3 reads CASSGRTGGALGYTF. As DNA, the CDR3 is TGTGCCAGCTCGGGGCGGACAGGGGGAGCGCTCGGCTACACCTTC. The gene calls are TRBV2 and TRBJ1-2, with 10 positions matching TRBD1. In germline, CDR1 is SNHLY, CDR2 FYNNEI. The CDR3 contains 15 residues. Trimming took 8 bases from V and 8 from J; bases not matched to a gene: 14. Supplemented by reference TRBV2 and TRBJ1-2, the full variable domain reads EPEVTQTPSHQVTQMGQEVILRCVPISNHLYFYWYRQILGQKVEFLVSFYNNEISEKSEIFDDQFSVERPDGSNFTLKIRSTKLEDSAMYFCASSGRTGGALGYTFGSGTRLTVV.

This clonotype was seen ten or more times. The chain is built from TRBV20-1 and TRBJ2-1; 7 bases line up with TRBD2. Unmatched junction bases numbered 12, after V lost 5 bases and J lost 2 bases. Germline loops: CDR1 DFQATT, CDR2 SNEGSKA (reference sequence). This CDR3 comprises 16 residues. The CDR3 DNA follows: TGCAGTGCTGAGTTGGGGGGGGAACGGCCCTACAATGAGCAGTTCTTC. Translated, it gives CSAELGGERPYNEQFF.

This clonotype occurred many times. The CDR3 loop reads CSAKGNLAGGSVQYF. The CDR3 region has the DNA TGCAGTGCTAAGGGAAATCTAGCGGGGGGTTCGGTGCAGTACTTC. The chain uses TRBV20-1 and TRBJ2-7; 11 bases line up with TRBD2. Germline CDR1 reads DFQATT; CDR2 reads SNEGSKA (reference sequence). Losses at the gene ends were 4 bases for V and 9 bases for J; bases not matched to a gene: 14. This CDR3 has 15 amino acids.

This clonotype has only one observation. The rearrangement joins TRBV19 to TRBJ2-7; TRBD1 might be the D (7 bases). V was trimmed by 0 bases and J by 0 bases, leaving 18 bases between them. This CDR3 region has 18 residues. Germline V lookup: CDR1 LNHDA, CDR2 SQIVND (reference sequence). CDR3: CASSIDLLGQGGSYEQYF. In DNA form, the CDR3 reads TGTGCCAGTAGTATAGATCTATTAGGGCAGGGGGGCTCCTACGAGCAGTACTTC.

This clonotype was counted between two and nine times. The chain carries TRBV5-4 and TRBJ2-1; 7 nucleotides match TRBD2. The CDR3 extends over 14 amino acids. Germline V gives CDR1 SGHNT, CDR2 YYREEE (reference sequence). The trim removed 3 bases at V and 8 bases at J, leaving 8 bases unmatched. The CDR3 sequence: CASSSGTTRHEQFF. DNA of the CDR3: TGTGCCAGCAGCTCTGGGACTACCCGGCATGAGCAGTTCTTC.

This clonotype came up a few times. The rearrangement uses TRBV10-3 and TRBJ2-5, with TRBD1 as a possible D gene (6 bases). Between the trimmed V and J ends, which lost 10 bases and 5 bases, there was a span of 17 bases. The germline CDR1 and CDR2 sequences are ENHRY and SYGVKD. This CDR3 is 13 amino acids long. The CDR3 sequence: CATKGAGEETQYF. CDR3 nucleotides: TGTGCCACTAAGGGTGCAGGGGAGGAGACCCAGTACTTC.

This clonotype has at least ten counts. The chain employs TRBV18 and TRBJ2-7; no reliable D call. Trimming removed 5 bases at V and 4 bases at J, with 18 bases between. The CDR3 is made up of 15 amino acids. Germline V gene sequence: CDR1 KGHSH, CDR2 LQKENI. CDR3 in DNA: TGTGCCAGCTCAATCTATGCAGACACTCTATACGAGCAGTACTTC. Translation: CASSIYADTLYEQYF.

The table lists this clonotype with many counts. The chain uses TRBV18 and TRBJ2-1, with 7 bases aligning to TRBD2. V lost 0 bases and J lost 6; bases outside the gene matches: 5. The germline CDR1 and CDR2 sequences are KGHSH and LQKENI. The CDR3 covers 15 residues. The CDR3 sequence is CASSPPAGVLNEQFF. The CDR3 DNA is TGTGCCAGCTCACCACCCGCGGGAGTGCTCAATGAGCAGTTCTTC.

The CDR3 DNA reads as TGCGCCAGCAGTGAGTCGTCCGACTCCATAGGAGGGACCCAGTACTTC. Translation gives CASSESSDSIGGTQYF. J is TRBJ2-5 and V is TRBV10-1, with a tentative D call TRBD2 (5 bases). Germline loops: CDR1 WNHNN, CDR2 SYGVQD (reference sequence). This CDR3 has 16 amino acids. Trimming removed 0 bases at V and 7 bases at J, with 18 bases between.

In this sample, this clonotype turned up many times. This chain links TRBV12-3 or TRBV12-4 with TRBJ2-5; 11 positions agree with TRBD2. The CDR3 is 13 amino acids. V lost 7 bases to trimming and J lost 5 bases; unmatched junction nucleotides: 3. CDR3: CASTWTSGETQYF. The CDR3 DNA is TGTGCCAGCACTTGGACTAGCGGGGAGACCCAGTACTTC.

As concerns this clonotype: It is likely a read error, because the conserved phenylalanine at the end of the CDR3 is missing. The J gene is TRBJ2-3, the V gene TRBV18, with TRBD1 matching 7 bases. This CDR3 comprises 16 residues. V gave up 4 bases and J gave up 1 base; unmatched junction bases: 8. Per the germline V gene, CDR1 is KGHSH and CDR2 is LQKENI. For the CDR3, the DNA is TGTGCCAGCTCACTAGCCCGGGACAGTGGCACAGATACGCAGTATTGT. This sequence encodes CASSLARDSGTDTQYC.

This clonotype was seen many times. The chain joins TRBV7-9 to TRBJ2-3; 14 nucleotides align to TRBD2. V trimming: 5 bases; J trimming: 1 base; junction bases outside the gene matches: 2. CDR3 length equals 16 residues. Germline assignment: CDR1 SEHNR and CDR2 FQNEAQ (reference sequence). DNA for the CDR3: TGTGCCAGCAGCCCGGGACTAGCGGGGGGCACAGATACGCAGTATTTT. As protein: CASSPGLAGGTDTQYF. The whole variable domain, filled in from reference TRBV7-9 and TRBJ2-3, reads DTGVSQNPRHKITKRGQNVTFRCDPISEHNRLYWYRQTLGQGPEFLTYFQNEAQLEKSRLLSDRFSAERPKGSFSTLEIQRTEQGDSAMYLCASSPGLAGGTDTQYFGPGTRLTVL.

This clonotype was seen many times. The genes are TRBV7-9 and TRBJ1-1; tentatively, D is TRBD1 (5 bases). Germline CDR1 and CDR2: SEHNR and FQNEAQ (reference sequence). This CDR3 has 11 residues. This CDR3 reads CAYRTTTEAFF. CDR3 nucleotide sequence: TGTGCTTACAGGACTACTACTGAAGCTTTCTTT.

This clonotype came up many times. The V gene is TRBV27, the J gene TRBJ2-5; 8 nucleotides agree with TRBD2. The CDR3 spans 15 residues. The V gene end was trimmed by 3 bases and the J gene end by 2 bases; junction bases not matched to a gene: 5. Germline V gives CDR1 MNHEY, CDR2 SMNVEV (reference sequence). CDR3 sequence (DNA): TGTGCCAGCAGTTTCTCGACTAGCGTACAAGAGACCCAGTACTTC. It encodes CASSFSTSVQETQYF.